Presented here are 14 T cell receptor beta chains from one specimen sequenced in a study of cytomegalovirus exposure and HLA in healthy donors. The PCR contained 60 Vbeta and 13 Jbeta primers. Produced via immunoSEQ multiplex PCR; TCRdb's table is partial and in-frame only. The sample contains roughly 34,000 clones, roughly 67% of which appear only once. Sequencing input: PBMCs. These receptors came from a man aged 35-49 years in good health and CMV-seropositive.

A remark on this clone: The germline gene is not matched at one end of the junction; a read error may be the cause. The rearrangement joins TRBV6-5 to TRBJ1-2, with D unresolved. This CDR3 is 12 amino acids long. Per germline, CDR1 MNHEY and CDR2 SVGAGI. The CDR3: CASSDSAGGYTF. The CDR3 coding sequence is TGTGCCAGCAGTGACTCAGCAGGCGGCTACACCTTC.

The chain combines TRBV28 with TRBJ2-7; D gene unclear. There are 14 residues in the CDR3. The germline V and J ends were trimmed by 6 bases and 3 bases, with 15 bases remaining between them. Germline V lookup: CDR1 MDHEN, CDR2 SYDVKM. The chain's CDR3 is CASSPLGTRYEQYF. The CDR3 DNA reads TGTGCCAGCAGCCCACTCGGTACCCGCTACGAGCAGTACTTC.

This chain uses TRBV7-2 with TRBJ2-1; the match to TRBD2 covers 7 bases. The CDR3 is 14 amino acids. The germline CDR1 and CDR2 sequences are SGHTA and FQGNSA. Trimming removed 5 bases from V and 8 bases from J; junction bases left unmatched: 9. The CDR3, as DNA: TGTGCCAGCAGCACTCAAGCGGGGTCCGATGAGCAGTTCTTC. Translated, it gives CASSTQAGSDEQFF.

This clone was recorded only once. The J gene is TRBJ2-2, the V gene TRBV7-2, with 10 positions matching TRBD2. V shed 0 bases, J shed 6 bases, and the junction held 7 bases outside the gene matches. The CDR3 sequence is 17 residues long. Germline V gives CDR1 SGHTA, CDR2 FQGNSA. The CDR3 protein is CASSLAAAGGRSGELFF. CDR3 in DNA: TGTGCCAGCAGCTTAGCAGCAGCGGGGGGGCGCTCCGGGGAGCTGTTTTTT.

This chain links TRBV5-1 with TRBJ2-7; 9 bases agree with TRBD2. V shed 6 bases and J 2 bases; nucleotides not matched to a gene: 6. Germline loops: CDR1 SGHRS, CDR2 YFSETQ. The CDR3 is made up of 14 amino acids. The chain's CDR3 is CASKGAGGTYEQYF. The DNA of the CDR3 is TGCGCCAGCAAGGGAGCGGGGGGCACCTACGAGCAGTACTTC.

This clone was detected only a few times. The rearrangement links TRBV4-1 to TRBJ2-1; perhaps TRBD2 as D (7 bases). The CDR3 runs to 17 residues. Between the trimmed V and J ends, which lost 3 bases and 0 bases, there was a span of 15 bases. The V gene's germline CDR1 is MGHRA and CDR2 YSYEKL. The CDR3 bases are TGCGCCAGCAGCCACCCTGTGGGAGGGGGCTCCTACAATGAGCAGTTCTTC. Its translation is CASSHPVGGGSYNEQFF.

The chain joins TRBV6-5 to TRBJ2-5, with 7 positions matching TRBD1. CDR3 length: 14 residues. The junction had 7 bases not matched to a gene; V was cut back by 8 bases and J by 1 base. CDR1 is MNHEY and CDR2 is SVGAGI in the germline V gene. Written as DNA, the CDR3 is TGTGCCAGCCGACGCGCAGGGGGCCAAGAGACCCAGTACTTC. Protein product: CASRRAGGQETQYF.

This chain joins TRBV7-2 and TRBJ2-4; 8 bases align to TRBD1. Looked up from germline, CDR1 is SGHTA and CDR2 is FQGNSA. The CDR3 contains 11 residues. The CDR3 sequence: CAAGTGTIQYF. The CDR3 DNA sequence: TGTGCTGCAGGGACAGGCACCATTCAGTACTTC.

This chain joins TRBV9 and TRBJ1-4; TRBD1 agrees at 7 bases. The CDR3 is 16 residues long. Losses at the gene ends were 3 bases for V and 4 bases for J; bases not matched to a gene: 9. The germline gives CDR1 SGDLS, CDR2 YYNGEE. The chain's CDR3 is CASSEGTEGFNEKLFF. CDR3 bases: TGTGCCAGCAGCGAGGGGACAGAAGGTTTTAATGAAAAACTGTTTTTT.

The table lists this clone with a count of one. The chain carries TRBV28 and TRBJ2-7; D is unclear. Trimming stripped 3 bases from V and 3 bases from J, with 6 bases between. Germline assignment: CDR1 MDHEN and CDR2 SYDVKM. The length of the CDR3 is 12 residues. The CDR3 is CASSLELYEQYF. The CDR3 region has the DNA TGTGCCAGCAGTTTGGAGCTCTACGAGCAGTACTTC.

This clone showed up just once. The J gene is TRBJ2-7, the V gene TRBV28, with 8 bases fitting TRBD1. V was pared by 3 bases and J by 7 bases, with 14 bases of the junction left unmatched. Germline values: CDR1 MDHEN, CDR2 SYDVKM. This CDR3 is 16 amino acids long. CDR3 sequence reads: CASSFPRGQGRGEQYF. In DNA, the CDR3 is TGTGCCAGCAGTTTCCCGCGAGGACAGGGCAGGGGAGAGCAGTACTTC.

This rearrangement joins TRBV7-3 to TRBJ2-6, with 7 bases that match TRBD1. CDR1 is SGHTA, CDR2 FQGTGA, per germline. Trimming took 1 base from V and 0 from J; bases not matched to a gene: 0. The CDR3 runs to 16 residues. CDR3 amino acids: CASSLNRGSGANVLTF. The CDR3 nucleotides read TGTGCCAGCAGCTTAAACAGGGGCTCTGGGGCCAACGTCCTGACTTTC.

The chain carries TRBV19 and TRBJ1-1, with a tentative D call TRBD1 (6 bases). Germline V gives CDR1 LNHDA, CDR2 SQIVND (reference sequence). Deletions cut 7 bases from V and 5 bases from J, with 23 bases between. The CDR3 sequence is 16 residues long. CDR3 protein: CASTNSWGQGRTEAFF. CDR3 coding DNA: TGTGCCAGTACCAATTCATGGGGGCAGGGGCGGACTGAAGCTTTCTTT.

The rearrangement joins TRBV7-6 to TRBJ1-4, with D uncertain. Trimming removed 1 base at V and 0 bases at J, with 9 bases between. Germline V CDR1 and CDR2: SGHVS, FNYEAQ. The CDR3 is 16 residues long. The chain's CDR3 is CASSLVTGATNEKLFF. CDR3 coding DNA: TGTGCCAGCAGCTTAGTTACCGGAGCAACTAATGAAAAACTGTTTTTT. The whole variable domain, remainder taken from reference TRBV7-6 and TRBJ1-4, is GAGVSQSPRYKVTKRGQDVALRCDPISGHVSLYWYRQALGQGPEFLTYFNYEAQQDKSGLPNDRFSAERPEGSISTLTIQRTEQRDSAMYRCASSLVTGATNEKLFFGSGTQLSVL.